This T cell receptor (beta chain) was identified during a study of memory CD4+ T cells and cytomegalovirus serostatus. Libraries were prepared by immunoSEQ multiplex PCR; TCRdb keeps only in-frame clonotypes and omits some of them. Here the sample spans 25,000 to 30,000 clones, about four fifths being singletons. The sort gate was single viable CD3+CD4+CD8-CD45RO+ cells for memory CD4+ T cells. The CDR3 consists of 13 residues. V lost 4 bases and J lost 4; bases outside the gene matches: 3. Per the germline V gene, CDR1 is SGHAT and CDR2 is FQNNGV. The sequence was collected from an adult in good health and CMV-seronegative. The specimen sequenced was memory CD4+ T cells from blood. The chain combines TRBV11-2 with TRBJ1-1, with 7 bases aligning to TRBD1. The CDR3 DNA reads TGTGCCAGCAGCTCAAACAGGGGCACTGAAGCTTTCTTT. Encoded protein: CASSSNRGTEAFF.